The sample holds many counts of the clone carrying this T cell receptor beta chain. The target antigen is unknown. The CDR3 is 15 amino acids. J was trimmed by 5 bases and V by 5 bases; bases with no gene match: 10. CDR1 and CDR2 from the germline V gene are MDHEN and SYDVKM. This record belongs to a study of T-cell reconstitution after alpha-beta-depleted transplantation in children. Findings and caveats of the study: Several patients had high TCRbeta diversity at day 60; it came from surviving recipient T cells and thymic progenitors.

Preparing the TCRbeta library involved the use of unique molecular identifiers. TCRdb passed the PCR reads through MiXCR, listing each CDR3 protein once. In the table there are 350,000 to 500,000 distinct CDR3 sequences, over 40% of which are singletons. The genes are TRBV28 and TRBJ2-7, with 9 bases identical to TRBD1. The specimen comprised PBMCs, sampled before TCRalphabeta/CD19-depleted stem cell transplant. The source is a girl aged 2 to 10 with aplastic anemia, due to receive a stem cell transplant. DNA for the CDR3: TGTGCCAGCAGTGCGCCGGGACAGGGTTCCAACGAGCAGTACTTC. Its protein is CASSAPGQGSNEQYF.